Given below is one T cell receptor (beta chain) in context. Its antigen is as yet unknown. These data belong to a study of cytomegalovirus exposure and HLA in healthy donors. PCR used 60 Vbeta primers and 13 Jbeta primers. Original processing notes: Some 80 million unique TCR beta chains, roughly 11 million shared, were counted in a later analysis. Profiling relied on immunoSEQ multiplex PCR, and the TCRdb table lists in-frame clones only, not all of them. D and trimming were read from the DNA, whereas the V and J calls and clone size are those reported in that table. The sample has 100,000 to 150,000 clones, around 80% seen once. CDR1 is LNHDA and CDR2 is SQIVND in the germline V gene (reference sequence). J lost 5 bases, V lost 6 bases, and 11 bases had no gene match. CDR3 length: 15 amino acids. Broader study findings: Later analysis demonstrated an association between a missense DCLRE1C variant and TCR beta V- and J-gene trimming. Rarity marked most TCR sequences, yet some public TCRs occurred in many donors.

V is TRBV19 and J is TRBJ1-2; 8 bases fit TRBD1. The sequence came from a boy aged 2 to 10 in good health and CMV-seronegative. The sample comprised PBMCs. The DNA of the CDR3 is TGTGCCAGTAGGCTCCGGACAGGGTGGCGGTATGGCTACACCTTC. Encoded protein: CASRLRTGWRYGYTF. The entire variable domain, with the rest obtained from reference TRBV19 and TRBJ1-2, is as follows: DGGITQSPKYLFRKEGQNVTLSCEQNLNHDAMYWYRQDPGQGLRLIYYSQIVNDFQKGDIAEGYSVSREKKESFPLTVTSAQKNPTAFYLCASRLRTGWRYGYTFGSGTRLTVV.